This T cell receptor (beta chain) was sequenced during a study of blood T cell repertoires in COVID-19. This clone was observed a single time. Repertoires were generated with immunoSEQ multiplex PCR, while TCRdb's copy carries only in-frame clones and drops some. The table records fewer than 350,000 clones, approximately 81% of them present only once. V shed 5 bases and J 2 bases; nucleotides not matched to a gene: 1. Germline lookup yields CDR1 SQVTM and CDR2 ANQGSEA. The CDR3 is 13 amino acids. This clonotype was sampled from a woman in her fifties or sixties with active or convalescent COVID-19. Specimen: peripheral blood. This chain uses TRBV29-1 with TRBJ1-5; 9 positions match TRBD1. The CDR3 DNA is TGCAGCGTTACAGGGGGCGGCAATCAGCCCCAGCATTTT. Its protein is CSVTGGGNQPQHF.